Shown below are 23 T cell receptor beta chains from a single sample sequenced in a study of blood T cells in healthy people across ages. The second PCR ran about 6 to 11 cycles with a sample-barcoded 5' primer and J-beta primers. TCRdb redid the calling of the 5' RACE reads with MiXCR, one entry per CDR3 protein. The sample lists approximately 690,000 distinct CDR3 sequences; roughly 41% were seen once. The sequencing sample was made of blood. The receptors shown here come from a man at least 80 years old in good health.

The table lists this clonotype with a few counts. J is TRBJ2-1 and V is TRBV20-1, with 9 bases aligning to TRBD1. V shed 6 bases and J 4 bases; nucleotides not matched to a gene: 7. Germline V lookup: CDR1 DFQATT, CDR2 SNEGSKA (reference sequence). The CDR3 consists of 14 residues. The CDR3 reads CSAQGTGFYNEQFF. CDR3 sequence (DNA): TGCAGTGCCCAGGGGACAGGGTTTTACAATGAGCAGTTCTTC.

This clonotype was picked up many times. The chain couples TRBV18 to TRBJ2-1; no clear D gene. V was pared by 0 bases and J by 9 bases, with 9 bases between. Germline V gene lookup returns CDR1 KGHSH and CDR2 LQKENI. The CDR3 has 13 residues. The chain's CDR3 is CASSPPGRGEQFF. CDR3 DNA: TGTGCCAGCTCACCACCGGGTCGTGGTGAGCAGTTCTTC.

CDR3 nucleotide sequence: TGTGCCTGGAGTATTGGGCCGGAGGATACGCAGTATTTT. Amino acid sequence: CAWSIGPEDTQYF. The chain links TRBV30 to TRBJ2-3; D not resolved. Deletions cut 2 bases from V and 6 bases from J, with 12 bases between. The germline gives CDR1 GTSNPN, CDR2 SVGIG (reference sequence). The CDR3 is 13 residues long. The variable domain in full, with the rest retrieved from reference TRBV30 and TRBJ2-3, is SQTIHQWPATLVQPVGSPLSLECTVEGTSNPNLYWYRQAAGRGLQLLFYSVGIGQISSEVPQNLSASRPQDRQFILSSKKLLLSDSGFYLCAWSIGPEDTQYFGPGTRLTVL.

The CDR3 loop reads CAWSKSGGLETQYF. CDR3 bases: TGTGCCTGGAGCAAAAGCGGGGGCTTGGAGACCCAGTACTTC. The J gene is TRBJ2-5, the V gene TRBV30; TRBD2 agrees at 8 bases. The CDR3 runs 14 residues. Per germline, CDR1 GTSNPN and CDR2 SVGIG (reference sequence). Trimming took 3 bases from V and 5 from J; bases not matched to a gene: 8.

This clonotype turned up a few times. The V gene is TRBV6-1, the J gene TRBJ2-5; D may be TRBD2 (6 bases). The V and J ends lost 8 bases and 5 bases respectively, with 18 bases between them. Germline loops: CDR1 MNHNS, CDR2 SASEGT. The CDR3 has 14 amino acids. This CDR3 reads CASLQRASAETQYF. The CDR3 region has the DNA TGTGCCAGCCTCCAGAGGGCTAGCGCTGAGACCCAGTACTTC.

The rearrangement uses TRBV10-3 and TRBJ2-6; D is uncertain. Looked up from germline, CDR1 is ENHRY and CDR2 is SYGVKD. The V end lost 2 bases, the J end lost 0 bases, and 11 bases lay between the germline ends. This CDR3 is 17 amino acids long. The CDR3 sequence is CAISEGSGLSGANVLTF. The CDR3 DNA sequence: TGTGCCATCAGTGAGGGCTCGGGTCTCTCTGGGGCCAACGTCCTGACTTTC.

This clonotype was seen a handful of times. The V and J genes are TRBV18 and TRBJ2-5; a weak D match, TRBD2 (5 bases). With 3 bases removed from V and 3 bases from J, the gap between germline ends came to 11 bases. The germline V gene has CDR1 KGHSH and CDR2 LQKENI. The CDR3 is 14 residues long. The CDR3 DNA sequence: TGTGCCAGCTCACCGACTCCCGGGGAAGAGACCCAGTACTTC. Amino acid sequence: CASSPTPGEETQYF.

The CDR3: CASRNRAGANTEAFF. The CDR3, as DNA: TGTGCCAGCAGAAACAGGGCGGGAGCGAACACTGAAGCTTTCTTT. V gene TRBV6-2 or TRBV6-3 combines with J gene TRBJ1-1; maybe TRBD1 (6 bases). This CDR3 has 15 residues. V lost 6 bases and J 1 base, leaving 15 bases between the germline ends. CDR1 is MNHEY, CDR2 SVGEGT, per germline.

The V gene is TRBV10-3, the J gene TRBJ2-7; 8 bases fit TRBD2. The germline CDR1 and CDR2 sequences are ENHRY and SYGVKD. The CDR3 loop spans 12 amino acids. After removal of 6 bases from V and 6 bases from J, the junction contained 4 bases not matched to a gene. The CDR3: CAIRSGSCEQYF. The CDR3 region has the DNA TGTGCCATCAGGAGCGGGAGCTGCGAGCAGTACTTC.

This clonotype was observed a few times. The genes are TRBV5-6 and TRBJ2-1; D possibly uses TRBD1 or TRBD2 (5 bases each). V lost 7 bases to trimming and J lost 4 bases, with 18 bases between them. CDR3 length: 15 residues. Looked up from germline, CDR1 is SGHDT and CDR2 is YYEEEE. CDR3 in amino acids: CASGPGQEVYNEQFF. CDR3 sequence (DNA): TGTGCCAGCGGCCCGGGGCAGGAAGTTTACAATGAGCAGTTCTTC.

J is TRBJ1-2 and V is TRBV29-1, with 7 bases that match TRBD1. The V gene's germline CDR1 is SQVTM and CDR2 ANQGSEA. This CDR3 has 13 amino acids. The V segment lost 6 bases and the J segment 7 bases; nucleotides outside the gene matches: 11. CDR3 DNA: TGCAGCGTAGCAAGACAGGGTAGGTCTGGCTACACCTTC. Its protein is CSVARQGRSGYTF.

V usage is TRBV14 and J usage is TRBJ2-7; D gene ambiguous. Germline CDR1 and CDR2: SGHDN and FVKESK. Deletions cut 4 bases from V and 2 bases from J, with 9 bases between. This CDR3 spans 13 amino acids. The CDR3 protein is CASSRSRTYEQYF. Written as DNA, the CDR3 is TGTGCCAGCAGCCGTAGCAGGACCTACGAGCAGTACTTC. Filled out from reference TRBV14 and TRBJ2-7, the complete variable domain reads EAGVTQFPSHSVIEKGQTVTLRCDPISGHDNLYWYRRVMGKEIKFLLHFVKESKQDESGMPNNRFLAERTGGTYSTLKVQPAELEDSGVYFCASSRSRTYEQYFGPGTRLTVT.

As regards this clonotype: A much larger clone is a single base away; this may be a read error. This chain uses TRBV7-2 with TRBJ2-7, with 9 bases fitting TRBD1. The CDR3 extends over 15 amino acids. Germline V gene sequence: CDR1 SGHTA, CDR2 FQGNSA. CDR3 DNA sequence: TGTGCCAGCGGCTTCTCCGGGACAGGGTCCTACGAGCAGTACTTC. It codes for CASGFSGTGSYEQYF.

This chain connects TRBV20-1 to TRBJ1-5; 10 bases align to TRBD1. J lost 2 bases, V lost 6 bases, and 10 bases had no gene match. From germline, CDR1 is DFQATT and CDR2 SNEGSKA (reference sequence). The CDR3 length is 16 residues. In DNA, the CDR3 is TGCAGTGCAGCTTTCCCGGGACAGGGGCGCAATCAGCCCCAGCATTTT. Translation: CSAAFPGQGRNQPQHF.

The chain uses TRBV3-1 and TRBJ2-1, with D perhaps TRBD2 (5 bases). In germline, CDR1 is LGHDT, CDR2 YNNKEL (reference sequence). Between the trimmed V and J ends, which lost 0 bases and 5 bases, there was a span of 17 bases. The CDR3 runs to 17 residues. CDR3 sequence: CASSQDYGRAVDNEQFF. CDR3 coding DNA: TGTGCCAGCAGCCAAGATTACGGGCGGGCGGTCGACAATGAGCAGTTCTTC.

The sample holds a few counts of this clonotype. CDR3 nucleotide sequence: TGCAGTGCTAGAGGGAGGACTAACCTCCAAGAGACCCAGTACTTC. It is translated as CSARGRTNLQETQYF. This chain links TRBV20-1 with TRBJ2-5; D may be TRBD2 (6 bases). The CDR3 totals 15 residues. V was clipped by 1 base and J by 1 base, with 13 bases between them. CDR1 and CDR2 (germline): DFQATT, SNEGSKA (reference sequence).

The sample holds a few counts of this clonotype. This chain uses TRBV28 with TRBJ1-5; 9 nucleotides agree with TRBD1. The germline V gene encodes CDR1 MDHEN and CDR2 SYDVKM. There are 13 residues in the CDR3. The CDR3 bases are TGTGCGACTGGGGGACAGGGACGTCAGCCCCAGCATTTT. Protein product: CATGGQGRQPQHF.

This clonotype was detected many times. J is TRBJ2-5 and V is TRBV5-1; the D is unclear. The germline V gene encodes CDR1 SGHRS and CDR2 YFSETQ. CDR3 size: 14 residues. V lost 4 bases and J lost 0, with 10 bases in between. The CDR3 loop is CASSQQMNQETQYF. CDR3 bases: TGCGCCAGCAGCCAACAGATGAACCAAGAGACCCAGTACTTC.

About this clonotype itself: A read error may explain this, as a much larger clone is one base away. This chain connects TRBV7-2 to TRBJ2-5; TRBD2 matches at 8 bases. In germline, CDR1 is SGHTA, CDR2 FQGNSA. The CDR3 is made up of 16 amino acids. V trimming: 5 bases; J trimming: 3 bases; junction bases outside the gene matches: 11. CDR3 nucleotides: TGTGCCAGCAGCCCTCGGCGACGAGCGGGGGAAGAGACCCAGTACTTC. Translating gives CASSPRRRAGEETQYF.

As regards this clonotype: A much larger clone is a single base away; this may be a read error. The chain joins TRBV6-5 to TRBJ2-7, with 8 bases matching TRBD2. CDR3 length: 13 amino acids. CDR1 is MNHEY and CDR2 is SVGAGI in the germline V gene. V lost 6 bases to trimming and J lost 2 bases; unmatched junction nucleotides: 3. The CDR3 is CASRISGTYEQYF. The CDR3 coding sequence is TGTGCCAGCAGAATTAGCGGGACCTACGAGCAGTACTTC.

The J gene is TRBJ1-5, the V gene TRBV6-1; no reliable D call. The germline V and J ends were trimmed by 0 bases and 7 bases, with 13 bases remaining between them. Looked up from germline, CDR1 is MNHNS and CDR2 is SASEGT. This CDR3 is built from 15 residues. CDR3 protein: CASSEAYSTGQPQHF. CDR3 nucleotides: TGTGCCAGCAGTGAAGCGTACAGTACGGGGCAGCCCCAGCATTTT.

There are a few counts of this clonotype. V is TRBV7-3 and J is TRBJ1-2; no clear D gene. Germline V CDR1 and CDR2: SGHTA, FQGTGA. The V gene lost 1 base and the J gene lost 4 bases, with 16 bases spanning the gap. The CDR3 has 16 amino acids. The CDR3 reads CASSLSAGSISYGYTF. The CDR3 DNA follows: TGTGCCAGCAGCTTAAGTGCCGGGTCGATTAGCTATGGCTACACCTTC. Drawing the rest from reference TRBV7-3 and TRBJ1-2, the complete variable domain is GAGVSQTPSNKVTEKGKYVELRCDPISGHTALYWYRQSLGQGPEFLIYFQGTGAADDSGLPNDRFFAVRPEGSVSTLKIQRTERGDSAVYLCASSLSAGSISYGYTFGSGTRLTVV.

This clonotype was picked up a small number of times. This chain connects TRBV5-1 to TRBJ2-7; 7 positions agree with TRBD2. Germline-derived CDR1 and CDR2 are SGHRS and YFSETQ. The J segment lost 2 bases and the V segment lost 4 bases, leaving 6 bases of the junction unmatched. The CDR3 contains 14 residues. In DNA form, the CDR3 reads TGCGCCAGCAGCCGCGATGGGGGGGCCTACGAGCAGTACTTC. Translation: CASSRDGGAYEQYF.